Sequencing of this T cell receptor (beta chain) was carried out in a study of T cell responses to AZD1222 COVID-19 vaccine. Note on this clone: The same CDR3 is also encoded by other DNA sequences in this sample.

Only in-frame clones appear in the TCRdb table, and some are missing; sequencing was by immunoSEQ multiplex PCR. The sample contains roughly 110,000 clones, around 82% of which appear only once. This CDR3 contains 12 residues. Germline CDR1 reads SNHLY; CDR2 reads FYNNEI. V lost 2 bases and J lost 3, with 4 bases in between. The TCR comes from an adult in good health. J is TRBJ2-5 and V is TRBV2, with D hard to call. The sample was peripheral blood, taken on day 0 of AZD1222 vaccination. CDR3 sequence reads: CASSELEETQYF. For the CDR3, the DNA is TGTGCCAGCAGTGAACTCGAAGAGACCCAGTACTTC. The whole variable domain, filled in from reference TRBV2 and TRBJ2-5, reads EPEVTQTPSHQVTQMGQEVILRCVPISNHLYFYWYRQILGQKVEFLVSFYNNEISEKSEIFDDQFSVERPDGSNFTLKIRSTKLEDSAMYFCASSELEETQYFGPGTRLLVL.